This T cell receptor (beta chain) was identified in a study of PD-L1 blockade in urothelial cancer (dated by TCRdb to the late 2010s). With respect to the entire study: All patients started therapy in the mid-2010s and received atezolizumab 1,200 mg intravenously every 3 weeks. About 85% of the 29 patients were males with bladder-origin urothelial cancer, and 18 of 29 reported a prior smoking history. An ECOG performance status of 0 or 1 was recorded for the patients, and 0 to 3 prior chemotherapy regimens had been received by the patients. Blood samples were analyzed 3 weeks after the start of treatment (second dose) and 6 weeks after the start of treatment. Blood samples gave median yields of approximately 130,000 T cells and tens of thousands of unique TCRs, along with a median clonality of roughly 0.08. The study, an exploratory multi-omic analysis, examined somatic, immune and clinical correlates of response to PD-L1 blockade with atezolizumab in urothelial cancer. Pretreatment tumor samples, along with matched peripheral blood serially collected before and after atezolizumab treatment, were subjected to TCR sequencing. Progression-free survival longer than 6 months counted as durable clinical benefit, and TCR features were additionally tested against both progression-free and overall survival. Whole exome sequencing and RNA sequencing of pretreatment tumors were performed alongside TCR sequencing in the same patients. Fewer than ten patients reached durable clinical benefit, while roughly 22 patients did not. Twenty-nine patients had pretreatment blood TCR-seq, about 24 had at least one posttreatment blood collection, and about 24 had tumor TCR-seq.

Turning to this clone: The target of this receptor is not known. No clone much larger than this one lies a single base away; base qualities are absent.

Each PCR received spiked-in synthetic TCR analog templates so that absolute template abundance could be estimated from read counts. Using the immunoSEQ assay, TCRbeta CDR3 regions were amplified from genomic DNA with bias-controlled V and J gene primers. Sequencing of rearranged TCRbeta segments was performed at approximately 20X coverage. Processing in the source paper ran as follows. Clustering was used to correct sequencing errors, and CDR3s were annotated against IMGT so that V, D and J genes could be assigned. Out-of-frame and stop-codon sequences were excluded, and only productive TCRbeta rearrangements were used in downstream analyses. Clonality was computed as one minus Shannon entropy normalized by the log of the number of unique productive sequences. Clones differing between time points or between blood and tumor were identified using Fisher's exact test with Benjamini-Hochberg correction, with an adjusted p below 0.01 applied as the threshold. TCRdb carries this immuneACCESS record with in-frame sequences only. Its versions omit some clonotypes, under half of them owing to an unresolved V gene in the studies checked, with the rest unexplained. V and J calls and clone size are copied from that table; D and trimming were computed from the DNA. This sample is represented by about 93,000 clones; around 90% of them were singletons. The ten largest clonotypes hold under 2% of the sample.

Counted from cysteine to phenylalanine, this CDR3 has 13 amino acids. Only the CDR3 DNA stays, 39 bases, in frame from base 1. V gives up 5 bases and J gives up 7 bases, and the segment between their germline ends measures 11 bases. The germline V gene specifies KGHSH as CDR1 and LQKENI as CDR2. What the work shows at the level of the full study, not this receptor alone: A pretreatment peripheral blood TCR clonality below the median was linked to improved progression-free and overall survival. Because the sample size was small (n ≈ 31) and many of the analyses were exploratory, the results are meant to be hypothesis-generating. Among patients with durable benefit, tumor-associated TCR clones showed greater expansion in peripheral blood 3 weeks after treatment started (n ≈ 23, p = 0.022).

Interpreted using the paper, the time point label stands for: pretreatment peripheral blood. A cohort of about 30 patients with locally advanced or metastatic urothelial carcinoma, treated at Memorial Sloan Kettering on a trial protocol, was included. Peripheral blood mononuclear cells were collected pretreatment and during treatment, with between 1 and 8 total time points per patient. The Qiagen DNeasy Blood extraction kit was used to purify genomic DNA from total PBMCs and tumor samples. PBMCs were collected pretreatment and during treatment, and were isolated and stored as previously described. The clonotype originates from a man between 60 and 75 years old with urothelial cancer. The sample here was PBMCs, taken around atezolizumab (anti-PD-L1) treatment. The chain links TRBV18 with TRBJ2-2, and TRBD1 may be the D gene, going by 5 matching bases. In nucleotide form, the sequence is TGTGCCAGCTCAAAGGTGACAGACGGGGAGCTGTTTTTT. Translated, this gives CASSKVTDGELFF.